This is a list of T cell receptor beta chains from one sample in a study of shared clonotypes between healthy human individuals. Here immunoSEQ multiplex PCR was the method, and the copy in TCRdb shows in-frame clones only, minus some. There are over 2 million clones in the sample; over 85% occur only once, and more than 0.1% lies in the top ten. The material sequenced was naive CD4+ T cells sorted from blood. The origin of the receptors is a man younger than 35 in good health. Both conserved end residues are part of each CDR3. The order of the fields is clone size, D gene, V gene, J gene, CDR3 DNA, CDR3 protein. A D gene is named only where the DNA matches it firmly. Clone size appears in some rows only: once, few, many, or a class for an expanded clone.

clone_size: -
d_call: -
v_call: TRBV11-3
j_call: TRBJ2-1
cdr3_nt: TGTGCCAGCAGTGGGACTGGACCCTACAATGAGCAGTTCTTC
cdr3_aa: CASSGTGPYNEQFF

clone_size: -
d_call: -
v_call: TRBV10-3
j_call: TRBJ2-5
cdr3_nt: TGTGCCATCAGTGAGGTCGAGGAGACCCAGTACTTC
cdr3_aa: CAISEVEETQYF

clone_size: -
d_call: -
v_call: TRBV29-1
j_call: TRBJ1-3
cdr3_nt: TGCAGCGCCGGCGCCGGGGCTGGAAACACCATATATTTT
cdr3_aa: CSAGAGAGNTIYF

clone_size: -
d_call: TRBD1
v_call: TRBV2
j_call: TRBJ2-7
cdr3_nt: TGTGCCAGCAATACAGGGGGCTACGAGCAGTACTTC
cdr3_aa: CASNTGGYEQYF

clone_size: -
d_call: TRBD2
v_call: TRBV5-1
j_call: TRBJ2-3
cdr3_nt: TGCGCCAGCAGCCCAACTAGCGGCGGGGGAGATACGCAGTATTTT
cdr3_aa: CASSPTSGGGDTQYF

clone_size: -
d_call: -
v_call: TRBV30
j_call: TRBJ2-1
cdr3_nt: TGTGCCTGGAACCTAGGTGGCAGTGAGCAGTTCTTC
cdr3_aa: CAWNLGGSEQFF

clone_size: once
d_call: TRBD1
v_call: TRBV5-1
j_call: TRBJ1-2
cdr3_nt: TGCGCCAGCAGCTTGAGAGCAGGGGGCAGCTATGGCTACACCTTC
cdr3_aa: CASSLRAGGSYGYTF

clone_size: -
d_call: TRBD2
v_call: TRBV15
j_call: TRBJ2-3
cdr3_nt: TGTGCCACCAGCAGAGGAACAGCGGGAGGGGCAGATACGCAGTATTTT
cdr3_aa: CATSRGTAGGADTQYF

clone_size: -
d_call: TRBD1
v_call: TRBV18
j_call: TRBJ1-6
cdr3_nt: TGTGCCAGCTCACCAGAGACAGGGGAATCACCCCTCCACTTT
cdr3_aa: CASSPETGESPLHF

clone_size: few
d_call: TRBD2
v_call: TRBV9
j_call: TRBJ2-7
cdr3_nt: TGTGCCAGCAGCGTAGGGGCTAGCGGGAGGACCTACGAGCAGTACTTC
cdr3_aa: CASSVGASGRTYEQYF

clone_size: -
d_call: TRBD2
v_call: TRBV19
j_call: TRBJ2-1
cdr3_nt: TGTGCCAGTAGGCCGCCGGGGGGTAGCAATGAGCAGTTCTTC
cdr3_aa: CASRPPGGSNEQFF

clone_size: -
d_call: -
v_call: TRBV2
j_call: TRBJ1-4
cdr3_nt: TGTGCCAGCAGTGTCTCCCAAGGAGCAGACCAAGGGTCCGTGGCTAATGAAAAACTGTTTTTT
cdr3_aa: CASSVSQGADQGSVANEKLFF

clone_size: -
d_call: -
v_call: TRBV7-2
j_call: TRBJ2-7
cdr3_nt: TGTGCCAGCAGCTCCGGTATCGGGGGACCCTACGAGCAGTACTTC
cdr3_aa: CASSSGIGGPYEQYF

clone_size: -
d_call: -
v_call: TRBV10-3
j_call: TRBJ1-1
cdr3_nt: TGTGCCATCAGAGAAACTCCGGGAGGGGCGAACACTGAAGCTTTCTTT
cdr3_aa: CAIRETPGGANTEAFF

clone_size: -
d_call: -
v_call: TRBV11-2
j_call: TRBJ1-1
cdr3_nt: TGTGCCAGCAGCTTAGGGTACAGGGTTAGGGCTTTCTTT
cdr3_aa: CASSLGYRVRAFF

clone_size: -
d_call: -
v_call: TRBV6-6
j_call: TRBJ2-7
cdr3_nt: TGTGCCAGCACAGGCCCCAGCTCCTACGAGCAGTACTTC
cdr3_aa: CASTGPSSYEQYF

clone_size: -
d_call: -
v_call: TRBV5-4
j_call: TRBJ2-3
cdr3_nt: TGTGCCAGCAGCTTTGGTGTAATCCCAGATACGCAGTATTTT
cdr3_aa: CASSFGVIPDTQYF

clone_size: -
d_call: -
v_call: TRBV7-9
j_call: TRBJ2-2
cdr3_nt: TGTGCCAGCAGCCTTTCGGGCCCCGGGGAGCTGTTTTTT
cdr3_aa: CASSLSGPGELFF

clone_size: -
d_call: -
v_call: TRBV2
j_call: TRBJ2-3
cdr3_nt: TGTGCCAGCAGTGATCTTGGGCAGACCCCTAAGTATTTT
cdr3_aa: CASSDLGQTPKYF

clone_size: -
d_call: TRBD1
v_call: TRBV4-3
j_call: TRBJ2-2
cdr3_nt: TGCGCCAGCAGCCATGCGGACAGGATCAACACCGGGGAGCTGTTTTTT
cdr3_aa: CASSHADRINTGELFF

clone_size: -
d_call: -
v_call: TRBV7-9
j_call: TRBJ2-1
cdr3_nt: TGTGCCAGCAGCTTCTCCAGGGTCGTTGATGAGCAGTTCTTC
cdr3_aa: CASSFSRVVDEQFF

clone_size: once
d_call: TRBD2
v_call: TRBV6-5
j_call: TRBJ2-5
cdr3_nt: TGTGCCAGCAGTTCCCTGGCGGGGGGGCGAGAGACCCAGTACTTC
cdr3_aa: CASSSLAGGRETQYF

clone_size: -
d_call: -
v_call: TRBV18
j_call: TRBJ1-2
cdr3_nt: TGTGCCAGCTCACCACCAATTGCGAACTACACCTTC
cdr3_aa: CASSPPIANYTF

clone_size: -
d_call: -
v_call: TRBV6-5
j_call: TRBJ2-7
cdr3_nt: TGTGCCAGCAGTTACTCGAGCAGTTCCTACGAGCAGTACTTC
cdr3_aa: CASSYSSSSYEQYF

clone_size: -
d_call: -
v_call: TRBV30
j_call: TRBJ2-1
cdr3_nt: TGTGCCTGGAGTGTCGAGCTGGGGTACAATGAGCAGTTCTTC
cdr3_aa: CAWSVELGYNEQFF

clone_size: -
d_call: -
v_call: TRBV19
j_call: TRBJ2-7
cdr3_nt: TGTGCCAGTACTTTATCCCCTATAACCTACGAGCAGTACTTC
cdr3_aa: CASTLSPITYEQYF

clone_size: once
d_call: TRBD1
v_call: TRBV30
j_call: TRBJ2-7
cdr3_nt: TGTGCCTGGAGTCTGCCAAGGACAGGATTGGAAGAGCAGTACTTC
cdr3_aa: CAWSLPRTGLEEQYF

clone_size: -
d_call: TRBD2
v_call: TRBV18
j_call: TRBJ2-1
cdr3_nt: TGTGCCAGCTCACCGCCGACTAGCGACAATGAGCAGTTCTTC
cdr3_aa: CASSPPTSDNEQFF

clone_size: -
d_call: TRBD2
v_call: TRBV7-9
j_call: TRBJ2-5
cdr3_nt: TGTGCCAGCAGCCCCGGGACTAGCGGGAGGGAGACCCAGTACTTC
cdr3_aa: CASSPGTSGRETQYF

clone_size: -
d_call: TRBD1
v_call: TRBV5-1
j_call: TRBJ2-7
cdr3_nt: TGCGCCAGCAGCGGGGGCGGGACAGGACTCTACGAGCAGTACTTC
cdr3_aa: CASSGGGTGLYEQYF

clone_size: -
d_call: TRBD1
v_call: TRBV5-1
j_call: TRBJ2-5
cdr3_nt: TGCGCCAGCAGCTCCGGACAGGGGGACGGAGAGACCCAGTACTTC
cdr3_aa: CASSSGQGDGETQYF

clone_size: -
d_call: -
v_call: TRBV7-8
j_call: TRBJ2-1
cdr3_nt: TGTGCCAGCAGCCCGGGACTTCCGAACTCAGGCAATGAGCAGTTCTTC
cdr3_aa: CASSPGLPNSGNEQFF

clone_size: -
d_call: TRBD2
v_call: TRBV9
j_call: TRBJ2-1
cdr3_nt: TGTGCCAGCAGCGAGGGTAGCGGGAAGGGCGGTGAGCAGTTCTTC
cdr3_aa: CASSEGSGKGGEQFF

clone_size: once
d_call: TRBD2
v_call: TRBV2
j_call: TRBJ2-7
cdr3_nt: TGTGCCAGCAGTGGAACCGGGACTAGCTACGAGCAGTACTTC
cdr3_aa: CASSGTGTSYEQYF

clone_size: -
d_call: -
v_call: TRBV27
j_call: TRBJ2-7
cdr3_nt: TGTGCCAGCAGTTTTACGGGCAACACCTACGACGAGCAGTACTTC
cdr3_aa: CASSFTGNTYDEQYF

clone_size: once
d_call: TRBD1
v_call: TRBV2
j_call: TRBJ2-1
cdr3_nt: TGTGCCAGCAGTGCAGGGGGCCCCTACAATGAGCAGTTCTTC
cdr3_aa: CASSAGGPYNEQFF

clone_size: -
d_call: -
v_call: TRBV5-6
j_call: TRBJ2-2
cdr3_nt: TGTGCCAGCAGCTTGTTTGGCGCCGCGAACACCGGGGAGCTGTTTTTT
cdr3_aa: CASSLFGAANTGELFF

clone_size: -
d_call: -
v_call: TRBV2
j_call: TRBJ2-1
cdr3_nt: TGTGCCAGCACGGGGGGCGGGGATCCGAGCTCCTACAATGAGCAGTTCTTC
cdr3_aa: CASTGGGDPSSYNEQFF

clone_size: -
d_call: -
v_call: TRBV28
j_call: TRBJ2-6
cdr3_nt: TGTGCCAGCAGTTCCCCTAGGACGGCCGGTAGCTCTGGGGCCAACGTCCTGACTTTC
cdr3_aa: CASSSPRTAGSSGANVLTF

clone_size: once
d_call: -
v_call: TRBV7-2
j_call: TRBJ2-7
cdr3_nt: TGTGCCAGCAGCTTAGTGGTCGAGCAGTACTTC
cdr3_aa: CASSLVVEQYF

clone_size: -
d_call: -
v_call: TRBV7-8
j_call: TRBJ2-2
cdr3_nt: TGTGCCAGCAGCTTAGCGCTGGGGGGACGGAAGAACACCGGGGAGCTGTTTTTT
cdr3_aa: CASSLALGGRKNTGELFF